Shown below are 24 T cell receptor beta chains from a single sample sequenced in a study of cytomegalovirus exposure and HLA in healthy donors. The PCR contained 60 Vbeta and 13 Jbeta primers. Libraries were prepared by immunoSEQ multiplex PCR; TCRdb keeps only in-frame clonotypes and omits some of them. The data show about 190,000 clones, 78% seen once. Source material: PBMCs. The receptors were sampled from a woman in her 30s in good health and CMV-seropositive.

In its sample, this clone was seen a few times. The rearrangement joins TRBV2 to TRBJ2-7, with 9 positions matching TRBD1. Germline CDR1 and CDR2: SNHLY and FYNNEI. With 1 base clipped from V and 3 bases from J, the junction kept 1 base outside the gene matches. The length of the CDR3 is 14 residues. CDR3 bases: TGTGCCAGCAGTGAAGACAGGGGGCGCTACGAGCAGTACTTC. It specifies CASSEDRGRYEQYF.

CDR3 protein: CASSLAGVAGVYEQYF. For the CDR3, the DNA is TGTGCCAGCAGCTTGGCCGGAGTAGCGGGAGTTTACGAGCAGTACTTC. J is TRBJ2-7 and V is TRBV7-2; 9 bases are a match to TRBD2. V was pared by 3 bases and J by 4 bases, with 10 bases of the junction left unmatched. Germline CDR1 SGHTA, CDR2 FQGNSA. There are 16 residues in the CDR3.

This rearrangement joins TRBV27 to TRBJ2-7; D is ambiguous. V dropped 2 bases and J dropped 4 bases, with 18 bases sitting between them. The CDR3 sequence is 16 residues long. Germline CDR1 MNHEY, CDR2 SMNVEV (reference sequence). The CDR3 sequence: CASSLLGEAKFYEQYF. For the CDR3, the DNA is TGTGCCAGCAGTTTACTCGGAGAGGCTAAATTTTACGAGCAGTACTTC.

This chain links TRBV5-6 with TRBJ2-2, with 8 bases that match TRBD1. CDR1 is SGHDT and CDR2 is YYEEEE in the germline V gene. The CDR3 is made up of 15 amino acids. The J segment lost 3 bases and the V segment lost 2 bases, leaving 3 bases of the junction unmatched. The CDR3 sequence is CASSFRDRHTGELFF. The CDR3 DNA reads as TGTGCCAGCAGCTTCCGGGACAGGCACACCGGGGAGCTGTTTTTT.

This chain joins TRBV6-6 and TRBJ2-6, with TRBD2 as a possible D gene (5 bases). Trimming left V 8 bases short and J 0 bases short, with 11 bases between. Germline CDR1 reads MNHNY; CDR2 reads SVGAGI (reference sequence). CDR3 length: 15 amino acids. The CDR3 region is CASPEGLSGANVLTF. The CDR3 DNA reads TGTGCCAGCCCGGAAGGACTCTCTGGGGCCAACGTCCTGACTTTC.

The rearrangement joins TRBV30 to TRBJ2-7, with D perhaps matching TRBD1 (6 bases). The CDR3 covers 13 residues. Trimming left V 2 bases short and J 5 bases short, with 13 bases between. Germline V CDR1 and CDR2: GTSNPN, SVGIG (reference sequence). The CDR3 spells CAWSLQGSNEQYF. The CDR3 DNA follows: TGTGCCTGGAGTTTACAGGGAAGCAACGAGCAGTACTTC. The variable domain in full, with the rest retrieved from reference TRBV30 and TRBJ2-7, is SQTIHQWPATLVQPVGSPLSLECTVEGTSNPNLYWYRQAAGRGLQLLFYSVGIGQISSEVPQNLSASRPQDRQFILSSKKLLLSDSGFYLCAWSLQGSNEQYFGPGTRLTVT.

This sequence joins TRBV11-3 and TRBJ2-1, with 8 positions matching TRBD2. V lost 5 bases, J lost 5 bases, and 8 bases stayed unmatched. This CDR3 is 15 amino acids long. The V gene's germline CDR1 is SGHNT and CDR2 YENEEA. CDR3 DNA sequence: TGTGCCAGCAGCCATACGGGAGGGCCCAACAATGAGCAGTTCTTC. Translation: CASSHTGGPNNEQFF.

The J gene is TRBJ1-2, the V gene TRBV6-5; a weak D match, TRBD1 (5 bases). The CDR3 contains 14 residues. Germline CDR1 and CDR2: MNHEY and SVGAGI. Deletions cut 1 base from V and 4 bases from J, with 10 bases between. The CDR3 spells CASSYWGGSYGYTF. The CDR3 DNA reads TGTGCCAGCAGTTACTGGGGGGGTAGCTATGGCTACACCTTC.

This rearrangement joins TRBV10-3 to TRBJ2-2; tentative D call: TRBD1 (7 bases). V lost 6 bases to trimming and J lost 3 bases, with 11 bases between them. Germline CDR1 and CDR2: ENHRY and SYGVKD. This CDR3 spans 14 amino acids. CDR3 sequence (DNA): TGTGCCATCAGCAGGGGGGCCGACACCGGGGAGCTGTTTTTT. Residues: CAISRGADTGELFF.

The chain employs TRBV6-1 and TRBJ1-2, with 7 bases matching TRBD1. There are 16 residues in the CDR3. The V and J ends lost 1 base and 2 bases, in that order; junction bases with no gene match: 7. Germline V gene lookup returns CDR1 MNHNS and CDR2 SASEGT. The CDR3 region has the DNA TGTGCCAGCAGTGAAGGCCTCGGACAGGCAAACTATGGCTACACCTTC. This gives the protein CASSEGLGQANYGYTF.

CDR3 residues: CASSVLPGETQYF. CDR3 DNA sequence: TGTGCCAGCAGTGTACTACCGGGGGAGACCCAGTACTTC. The chain carries TRBV25-1 and TRBJ2-5; possible D gene TRBD2, 5 bases. This CDR3 has 13 residues. V lost 4 bases, J lost 5 bases, and 11 bases lay in between. CDR1 is MGHDK and CDR2 is SYGVNS in the germline V gene.

V gene TRBV6-6 combines with J gene TRBJ1-2; tentatively, D is TRBD1 (5 bases). The CDR3 loop spans 16 amino acids. The V end was cut by 2 bases, the J end by 4 bases, with 17 bases between. Per the germline V gene, CDR1 is MNHNY and CDR2 is SVGAGI (reference sequence). CDR3 sequence (DNA): TGTGCCAGCAGTTACCCCTCCGGGGCGGGGTCCTATGGCTACACCTTC. As protein: CASSYPSGAGSYGYTF.

For this clone: Different DNA sequences within this sample yield the same CDR3. This sequence joins TRBV9 and TRBJ1-4; TRBD1 matches at 7 bases. Germline V lookup: CDR1 SGDLS, CDR2 YYNGEE. The CDR3 has 15 residues. The ends lost 1 base at V and 5 bases at J; junction bases unmatched: 5. The CDR3: CASSVPGQLNEKLFF. The CDR3 nucleotides are TGTGCCAGCAGCGTACCGGGACAGCTGAATGAAAAACTGTTTTTT.

This rearrangement joins TRBV2 to TRBJ1-4; D ambiguous. Germline V lookup: CDR1 SNHLY, CDR2 FYNNEI. With 0 bases removed from V and 7 bases from J, the gap between germline ends came to 15 bases. The CDR3 runs to 16 residues. The CDR3 region has the DNA TGTGCCAGCAGTGAAGCCCGTCGCGGGTTCGGTGAAAAACTGTTTTTT. Its protein product is CASSEARRGFGEKLFF.

The chain carries TRBV6-1 and TRBJ1-1, with 7 bases lining up with TRBD1. The germline V gene encodes CDR1 MNHNS and CDR2 SASEGT. V lost 7 bases, J lost 4 bases, and 9 bases stayed unmatched. The CDR3 has 14 amino acids. The CDR3 sequence is CASTLQGQTTEAFF. The CDR3 bases are TGTGCCAGCACTCTACAGGGGCAGACCACTGAAGCTTTCTTT.

The chain joins TRBV7-8 to TRBJ2-4, with 7 bases fitting TRBD1. V shed 5 bases and J 0 bases; nucleotides not matched to a gene: 13. CDR1 and CDR2 from the germline V gene are SGHVS and FQNEAQ. There are 18 residues in the CDR3. CDR3 nucleotides: TGTGCCAGCAGCCCGAATTCCTTGGACAGGCTAGCCAAAAACATTCAGTACTTC. This gives the protein CASSPNSLDRLAKNIQYF.

The chain carries TRBV7-2 and TRBJ1-2, with 8 bases that match TRBD1. V was clipped by 1 base and J by 3 bases; unmatched bases: 4. Per germline, CDR1 SGHTA and CDR2 FQGNSA. This CDR3 contains 15 residues. CDR3 nucleotides: TGTGCCAGCAGCTTAGAGGCAGGGGGCTACTATGGCTACACCTTC. Translated: CASSLEAGGYYGYTF.

The gene calls are TRBV27 and TRBJ1-4; 9 positions match TRBD1. Trimming took 4 bases from V and 5 from J; bases not matched to a gene: 5. There are 15 residues in the CDR3. Germline V gene data show CDR1 as MNHEY and CDR2 as SMNVEV (reference sequence). CDR3 residues: CASSSSGTGNEKLFF. The CDR3 bases are TGTGCCAGCAGTTCTTCCGGGACAGGGAATGAAAAACTGTTTTTT.

The rearrangement joins TRBV30 to TRBJ2-5; the match to TRBD2 covers 8 bases. Germline CDR1 reads GTSNPN; CDR2 reads SVGIG (reference sequence). The trim removed 7 bases at V and 5 bases at J, leaving 15 bases unmatched. The CDR3 consists of 15 residues. In DNA form, the CDR3 reads TGTGCCTTTTCCTCCCGCGGGGGGCTTAGGGAGACCCAGTACTTC. Translating gives CAFSSRGGLRETQYF.

The sample holds one count of this clone. The V call is TRBV2, the J call TRBJ1-2, with 7 bases fitting TRBD1. The CDR3 totals 15 residues. The germline V gene has CDR1 SNHLY and CDR2 FYNNEI. The ends lost 5 bases at V and 0 bases at J; junction bases unmatched: 6. CDR3 loop: CASSSGGTANYGYTF. In DNA, the CDR3 is TGTGCCAGCAGTTCCGGAGGGACAGCTAACTATGGCTACACCTTC.

The V gene is TRBV5-6, the J gene TRBJ2-5, with 7 bases aligning to TRBD1. V was clipped by 3 bases and J by 4 bases; unmatched bases: 12. CDR3 length equals 16 residues. The germline gives CDR1 SGHDT, CDR2 YYEEEE. In nucleotides, the CDR3 is TGTGCCAGCAGCTCTGGACAGGCGGTAGTATCAGAGACCCAGTACTTC. Translating gives CASSSGQAVVSETQYF.

The rearrangement uses TRBV28 and TRBJ2-5, with D perhaps TRBD2 (6 bases). The CDR3 spans 15 residues. The V end was cut by 7 bases, the J end by 6 bases, with 21 bases between. Germline assignment: CDR1 MDHEN and CDR2 SYDVKM. This CDR3 reads CASTTPEEGRKTQYF. The CDR3 bases are TGTGCCAGCACCACTCCGGAGGAGGGGAGGAAGACCCAGTACTTC.

As to this clone: It is unclear where the CDR3 begins or ends on the DNA, so no DNA is shown, and the CDR3 is as TCRdb lists it. The chain employs TRBV27 and TRBJ2-1; the table names TRBD2, a call not compared with the DNA. Including both end residues, the CDR3 is 14 amino acids long. Germline CDR1 and CDR2: MNHEY and SMNVEV (reference sequence). The CDR3 loop reads CASSLWGTGTSEFF.

The chain joins TRBV2 to TRBJ2-7; a possible D gene is TRBD1 (6 bases). The CDR3 length is 13 residues. Germline V CDR1 and CDR2: SNHLY, FYNNEI. Trimming stripped 5 bases from V and 2 bases from J, with 10 bases between. The chain's CDR3 is CASSYRDTYEQYF. In nucleotides, the CDR3 is TGTGCCAGCAGTTACCGGGACACCTACGAGCAGTACTTC.